The T cell receptor (beta chain) under discussion was sequenced for a study of T-cell reconstitution after alpha-beta-depleted transplantation in children. Germline values: CDR1 ENHRY, CDR2 SYGVKD. The V and J ends lost 4 bases and 3 bases, in that order; junction bases with no gene match: 3. This CDR3 spans 14 amino acids. Unique molecular identifiers featured in how the TCRbeta library was prepared. TCRdb recomputed calls from the PCR reads with MiXCR, one row per CDR3 protein. This sample carries approximately 590,000 distinct CDR3 sequences, about 10% of them seen once, and the ten largest clones take roughly 4%.

This receptor was obtained from a human donor who donated a stem cell graft to a child with acute myeloid leukemia. The specimen was PBMCs from the stem cell graft donor, collected from the stem cell graft. The V and J genes are TRBV10-3 and TRBJ2-7; 10 nucleotides align to TRBD2. The CDR3 DNA follows: TGTGCCATCAGTGCGCTAGCGGGAGACTACGAGCAGTACTTC. Protein sequence: CAISALAGDYEQYF.